Sequencing of this TCR beta chain was carried out in a study of early T cells in non-severe SARS-CoV-2 infection. Study background: Chains were unpaired, as sequencing was done on bulk RNA from unsorted whole blood. Study-wide findings and caveats: VDJdb-based matching was biased toward anti-spike CD8 responses and missed private and CD4 specificities.

Turning to this clonotype: Its antigen is not identified.

Researchers tagged individual cDNA molecules with unique molecular identifiers. TCRdb reanalysed the 5' RACE reads using MiXCR and keeps one entry per CDR3 protein. The sample records roughly 56,000 distinct CDR3 sequences, 8% to 11% being singletons. What was sequenced was whole blood. The clonotype comes from an adult who was a healthcare worker with PCR-confirmed SARS-CoV-2 infection or an uninfected control (not recorded which).

The CDR3 sequence is CASKWASGSTDTQYF. For the CDR3, the DNA is TGTGCCAGCAAGTGGGCTAGCGGGAGCACAGATACGCAGTATTTT. The chain has TRBV2 and TRBJ2-3, with TRBD2 matching over 8 bases. Unmatched junction bases numbered 6, after V lost 7 bases and J lost 0 bases. Germline assignment: CDR1 SNHLY and CDR2 FYNNEI. The CDR3 extends over 15 amino acids. Combining the CDR3 with reference TRBV2 and TRBJ2-3 gives the whole variable domain EPEVTQTPSHQVTQMGQEVILRCVPISNHLYFYWYRQILGQKVEFLVSFYNNEISEKSEIFDDQFSVERPDGSNFTLKIRSTKLEDSAMYFCASKWASGSTDTQYFGPGTRLTVL.